This T cell receptor beta chain was identified in a study of T cell changes during pregnancy in multiple sclerosis. TCRdb keeps only in-frame clones here, not all; method: immunoSEQ multiplex PCR. The sample lists 50,000 or so clones, 85% to 95% occurring once. This clone is a singleton in its sample. The sequence derives from a female donor with multiple sclerosis, enrolled in a pregnancy study. The specimen was CD4+ T cells from peripheral blood mononuclear cells, collected before pregnancy.

CDR3 loop: CASLGGTGGGEQYF. Written as DNA, the CDR3 is TGTGCCAGCCTCGGAGGGACAGGGGGAGGAGAGCAGTACTTC. This chain joins TRBV27 and TRBJ2-7, with 11 bases fitting TRBD1. Germline CDR1 reads MNHEY; CDR2 reads SMNVEV (reference sequence). The CDR3 contains 14 residues. V lost 8 bases and J lost 7; bases outside the gene matches: 10.